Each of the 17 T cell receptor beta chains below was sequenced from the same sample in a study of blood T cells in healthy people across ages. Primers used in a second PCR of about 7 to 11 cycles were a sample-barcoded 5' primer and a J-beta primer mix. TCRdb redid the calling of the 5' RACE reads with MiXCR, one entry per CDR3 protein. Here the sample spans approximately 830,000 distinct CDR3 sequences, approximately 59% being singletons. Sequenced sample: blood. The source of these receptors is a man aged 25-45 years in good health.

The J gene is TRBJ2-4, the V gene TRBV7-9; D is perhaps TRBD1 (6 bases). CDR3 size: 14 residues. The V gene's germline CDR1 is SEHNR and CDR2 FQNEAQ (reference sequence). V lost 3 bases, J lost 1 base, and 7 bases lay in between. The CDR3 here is CASSFTGAKNIQYF. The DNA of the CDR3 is TGTGCCAGCAGCTTCACAGGGGCCAAAAACATTCAGTACTTC.

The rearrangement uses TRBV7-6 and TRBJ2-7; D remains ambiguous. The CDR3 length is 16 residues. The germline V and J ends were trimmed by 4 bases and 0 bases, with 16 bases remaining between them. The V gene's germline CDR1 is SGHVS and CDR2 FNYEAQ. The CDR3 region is CASSSPKTGGSYEQYF. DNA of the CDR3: TGTGCCAGCAGCTCCCCAAAGACTGGCGGCTCCTACGAGCAGTACTTC.

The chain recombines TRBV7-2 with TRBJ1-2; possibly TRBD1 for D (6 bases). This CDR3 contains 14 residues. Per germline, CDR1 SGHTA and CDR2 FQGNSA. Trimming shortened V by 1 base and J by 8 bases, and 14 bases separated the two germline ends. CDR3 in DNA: TGTGCCAGCAGCTTAGACCTCCCAGGGGTAGGCTACACCTTC. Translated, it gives CASSLDLPGVGYTF. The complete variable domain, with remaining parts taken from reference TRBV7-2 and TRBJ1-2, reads GAGVSQSPSNKVTEKGKDVELRCDPISGHTALYWYRQSLGQGLEFLIYFQGNSAPDKSGLPSDRFSAERTGGSVSTLTIQRTQQEDSAVYLCASSLDLPGVGYTFGSGTRLTVV.

The CDR3 DNA is TGCAGTGCTACCGGGACTAGCGGGGTAGAAGAGACCCAGTACTTC. It codes for CSATGTSGVEETQYF. The V call is TRBV20-1, the J call TRBJ2-5; 13 bases align to TRBD2. Germline V gene sequence: CDR1 DFQATT, CDR2 SNEGSKA (reference sequence). The CDR3 runs to 15 residues. The V and J ends lost 4 bases and 3 bases, in that order; junction bases with no gene match: 5.

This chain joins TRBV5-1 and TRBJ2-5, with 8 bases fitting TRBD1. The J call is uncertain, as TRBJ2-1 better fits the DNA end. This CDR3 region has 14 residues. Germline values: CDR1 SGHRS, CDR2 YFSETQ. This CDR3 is CASSLGTGPETQFF. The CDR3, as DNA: TGCGCCAGCAGCTTGGGGACAGGGCCAGAGACCCAGTTCTTC.

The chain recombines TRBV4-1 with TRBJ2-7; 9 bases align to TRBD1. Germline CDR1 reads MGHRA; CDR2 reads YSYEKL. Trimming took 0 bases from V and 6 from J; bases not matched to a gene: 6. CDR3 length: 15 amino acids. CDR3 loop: CASSQDTGQGGEQYF. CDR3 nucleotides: TGCGCCAGCAGCCAAGATACGGGACAGGGAGGCGAGCAGTACTTC.

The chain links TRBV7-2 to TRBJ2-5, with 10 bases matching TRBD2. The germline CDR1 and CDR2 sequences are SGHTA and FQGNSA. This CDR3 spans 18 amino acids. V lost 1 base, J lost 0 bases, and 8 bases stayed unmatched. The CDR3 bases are TGTGCCAGCAGCTTAGTTAGTAGCGGGGGGCTACACCAAGAGACCCAGTACTTC. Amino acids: CASSLVSSGGLHQETQYF. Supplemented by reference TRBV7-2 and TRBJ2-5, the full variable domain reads GAGVSQSPSNKVTEKGKDVELRCDPISGHTALYWYRQSLGQGLEFLIYFQGNSAPDKSGLPSDRFSAERTGGSVSTLTIQRTQQEDSAVYLCASSLVSSGGLHQETQYFGPGTRLLVL.

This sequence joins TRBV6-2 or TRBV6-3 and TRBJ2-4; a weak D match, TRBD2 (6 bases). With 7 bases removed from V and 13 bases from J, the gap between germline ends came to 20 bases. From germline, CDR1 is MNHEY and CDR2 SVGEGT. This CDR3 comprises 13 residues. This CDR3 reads CASIPSAGSEQYF. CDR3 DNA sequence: TGTGCCAGCATCCCCAGTGCGGGGTCGGAGCAGTACTTC.

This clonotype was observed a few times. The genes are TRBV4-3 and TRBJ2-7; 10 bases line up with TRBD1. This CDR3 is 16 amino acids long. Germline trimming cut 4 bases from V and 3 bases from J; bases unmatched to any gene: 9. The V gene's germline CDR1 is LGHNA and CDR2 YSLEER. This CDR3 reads CASSLTDRGPLYEQYF. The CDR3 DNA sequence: TGCGCCAGCAGCCTTACTGACAGGGGGCCCCTCTACGAGCAGTACTTC.

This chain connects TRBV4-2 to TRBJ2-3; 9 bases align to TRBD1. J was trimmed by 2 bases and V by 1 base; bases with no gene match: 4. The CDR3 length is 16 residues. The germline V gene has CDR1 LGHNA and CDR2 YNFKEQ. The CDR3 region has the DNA TGTGCCAGCAGCCAAGCCGGGACAGGGCTCACAGATACGCAGTATTTT. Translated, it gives CASSQAGTGLTDTQYF.

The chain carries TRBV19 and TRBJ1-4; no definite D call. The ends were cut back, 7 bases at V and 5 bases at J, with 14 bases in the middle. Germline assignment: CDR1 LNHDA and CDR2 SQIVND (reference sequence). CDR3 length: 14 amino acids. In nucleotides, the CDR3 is TGTGCCAGTACGTGGCGAGGCGGCAATGAAAAACTGTTTTTT. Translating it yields CASTWRGGNEKLFF.

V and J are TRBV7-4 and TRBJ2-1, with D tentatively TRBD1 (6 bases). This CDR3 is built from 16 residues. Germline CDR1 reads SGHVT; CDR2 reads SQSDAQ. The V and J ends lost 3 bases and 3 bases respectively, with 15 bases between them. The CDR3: CASSFRDKGYYNEQFF. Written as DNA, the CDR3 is TGTGCCAGCAGCTTCCGGGACAAAGGATACTACAATGAGCAGTTCTTC.

CDR3 in DNA: TGTGCCAGCAGTTTCAGAGGTGAGGTGGGCCCGCCCCAGCATTTT. Encoded protein: CASSFRGEVGPPQHF. V is TRBV28 and J is TRBJ1-5; D not certain. The germline gives CDR1 MDHEN, CDR2 SYDVKM. With 3 bases removed from V and 9 bases from J, the gap between germline ends came to 18 bases. The CDR3 spans 15 residues.

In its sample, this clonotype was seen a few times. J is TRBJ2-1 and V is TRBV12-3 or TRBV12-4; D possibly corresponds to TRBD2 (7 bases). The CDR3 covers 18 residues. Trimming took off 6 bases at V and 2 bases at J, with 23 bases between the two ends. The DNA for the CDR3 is TGTGCCAGCAGCACCCCCTTAGGCGGGGGCCTACCCTACAATGAGCAGTTCTTC. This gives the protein CASSTPLGGGLPYNEQFF.

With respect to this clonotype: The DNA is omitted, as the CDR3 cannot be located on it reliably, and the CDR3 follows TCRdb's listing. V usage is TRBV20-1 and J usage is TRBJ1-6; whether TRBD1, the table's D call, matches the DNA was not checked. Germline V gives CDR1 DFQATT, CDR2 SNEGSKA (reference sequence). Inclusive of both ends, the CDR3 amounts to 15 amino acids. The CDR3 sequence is CSASRLFGQGSPLHF.

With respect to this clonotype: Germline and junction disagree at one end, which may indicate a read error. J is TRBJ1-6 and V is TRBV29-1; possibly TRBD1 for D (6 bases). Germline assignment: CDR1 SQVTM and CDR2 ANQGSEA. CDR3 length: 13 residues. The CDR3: CSVSTGWDSPLHF. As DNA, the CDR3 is TGCAGCGTCTCCACAGGGTGGGATTCGCCCCTCCACTTT.

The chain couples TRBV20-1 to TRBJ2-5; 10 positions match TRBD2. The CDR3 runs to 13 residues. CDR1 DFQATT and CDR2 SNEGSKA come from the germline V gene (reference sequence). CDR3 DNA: TGCAGCTTCGGACTAGCGGATCAAGAGACCCAGTACTTC. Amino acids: CSFGLADQETQYF.